This TCR beta chain was identified during a study of human T cells and chemical hapten exposure. The study's findings and limits: No alteration of TCRs above 1 in 1000 frequency was seen with DPC sensitization.

Total RNA was isolated from whole blood that had not been fractionated. V lost 0 bases and J lost 7, with 13 bases in between. The germline CDR1 and CDR2 sequences are MNHEY and SVGAGI. This CDR3 region has 14 residues. In the library, unique molecular identifiers were attached to individual cDNA molecules. One entry per CDR3 protein, called by TCRdb with MiXCR from the reads. The data hold about 120,000 distinct CDR3 sequences, with around 9% observed a single time. A word on this clonotype: Its matching antigen is unknown.

Material: whole blood. The V call is TRBV6-5, the J call TRBJ2-7; D gene ambiguous. This receptor was identified in a human donor in good health. Some clones in this sample may be carry-over from other donors' samples. CDR3 sequence: CASSYSRASREQYF. The DNA for the CDR3 is TGTGCCAGCAGTTACTCTCGGGCTTCGCGGGAGCAGTACTTC.